Following are 21 T cell receptor beta chains from one sample sequenced in a study of shared clonotypes between healthy human individuals. This table comes from immunoSEQ multiplex PCR, and its TCRdb copy is limited to in-frame clones, with some not included. This table holds about 2,100,000 clones, 93% found once. The naive CD8 fraction comprised CD45RO-negative cells positively selected for CCR7 and excluded terminally differentiated effector memory CD45RA+ cells. The sequenced material came from naive CD8+ T cells from PBMCs. These receptors were collected from a man younger than 35 in good health. Some clones in this sample may be carry-over from other donors' samples.

This clone was found a few times. Other DNA sequences in this sample translate to the same CDR3. V and J are TRBV4-1 and TRBJ2-7, with D maybe TRBD2 (6 bases). Trimming cost V 3 bases and J 3 bases, with 9 bases left between them. This CDR3 comprises 13 residues. The V gene's germline CDR1 is MGHRA and CDR2 YSYEKL. DNA for the CDR3: TGCGCCAGCAGCCAGCGGGGCAGCTACGAGCAGTACTTC. Translated: CASSQRGSYEQYF.

The chain has TRBV7-8 and TRBJ1-2; 7 bases are shared with TRBD1. From germline, CDR1 is SGHVS and CDR2 FQNEAQ. The V segment lost 5 bases and the J segment 5 bases; nucleotides outside the gene matches: 11. The CDR3 is 15 residues long. CDR3 amino acids: CASSPRVDRSYGYTF. DNA of the CDR3: TGTGCCAGCAGCCCCCGCGTGGACAGGTCTTATGGCTACACCTTC.

The V and J genes are TRBV5-1 and TRBJ2-7; maybe TRBD2 (6 bases). This CDR3 is 18 amino acids long. Germline-derived CDR1 and CDR2 are SGHRS and YFSETQ. Trimming took 7 bases from V and 2 from J, leaving 28 bases between them. CDR3 loop: CASRAGTIGRSRAYEQYF. The CDR3 nucleotides are TGCGCCAGCCGAGCCGGGACCATCGGGAGAAGTAGGGCCTACGAGCAGTACTTC.

The chain combines TRBV5-1 with TRBJ1-1, with unresolved D. Trimming took 0 bases from V and 0 from J, leaving 12 bases between them. The CDR3 is 16 residues long. Germline assignment: CDR1 SGHRS and CDR2 YFSETQ. The CDR3 DNA sequence: TGCGCCAGCAGCTTGGGGCAGCTACCCATGAACACTGAAGCTTTCTTT. Translating it yields CASSLGQLPMNTEAFF.

This chain uses TRBV10-1 with TRBJ2-7; tentatively, D is TRBD2 (6 bases). Germline CDR1 and CDR2: WNHNN and SYGVQD (reference sequence). Trimming removed 1 base from V and 3 bases from J, with 13 bases in between. CDR3 length equals 15 residues. The CDR3 region has the DNA TGCGCCAGCAGTGAGTGGAGGGGACGGTACTACGAGCAGTACTTC. This gives the protein CASSEWRGRYYEQYF.

This clone was detected a few times. The chain is built from TRBV7-9 and TRBJ1-1; D is ambiguous. This CDR3 has 14 amino acids. Between the trimmed V and J ends, which lost 1 base and 8 bases, there was a span of 14 bases. Germline V gene data show CDR1 as SEHNR and CDR2 as FQNEAQ (reference sequence). The CDR3 DNA reads as TGTGCCAGCAGCTTAGGCCCACGCCATCCGGAAGCTTTCTTT. Protein: CASSLGPRHPEAFF.

The chain recombines TRBV27 with TRBJ1-5; D call uncertain. V shed 6 bases and J shed 3 bases, with 12 bases lying between them. This CDR3 has 14 amino acids. CDR1 MNHEY and CDR2 SMNVEV come from the germline V gene (reference sequence). The CDR3 protein is CASRVLGANQPQHF. The CDR3 DNA is TGTGCCAGCAGGGTACTTGGTGCCAATCAGCCCCAGCATTTT.

V and J are TRBV7-2 and TRBJ2-1; D is ambiguous. This CDR3 has 14 residues. Trimming removed 4 bases from V and 4 bases from J, with 11 bases in between. Looked up from germline, CDR1 is SGHTA and CDR2 is FQGNSA. As DNA, the CDR3 is TGTGCCAGCAGCTCAAGGCGATCTTACAATGAGCAGTTCTTC. Amino acids: CASSSRRSYNEQFF.

The chain joins TRBV9 to TRBJ1-1; D might be TRBD1 (5 bases). This CDR3 is 14 amino acids long. The ends were cut back, 3 bases at V and 4 bases at J, with 13 bases in the middle. Germline-derived CDR1 and CDR2 are SGDLS and YYNGEE. CDR3 in DNA: TGTGCCAGCAGCGCTCGGGCGGGGGGCACTGAAGCTTTCTTT. The encoded protein is CASSARAGGTEAFF.

In this sample, this clone turned up once. The rearrangement uses TRBV10-3 and TRBJ2-1; 15 bases match TRBD2. The CDR3 spans 15 residues. Germline CDR1 reads ENHRY; CDR2 reads SYGVKD. Trimming cost V 10 bases and J 6 bases; bases outside gene matches: 7. CDR3 coding DNA: TGTGCCACTGCGGGACTAGCGGGAGGTGGCAATGAGCAGTTCTTC. As protein: CATAGLAGGGNEQFF.

This sequence joins TRBV4-3 and TRBJ1-4, with no clear D. Germline V lookup: CDR1 LGHNA, CDR2 YSLEER. The CDR3 totals 15 residues. V was clipped by 3 bases and J by 4 bases, with 12 bases between them. The CDR3 is CASSHSREYNEKLFF. The DNA for the CDR3 is TGCGCCAGCAGCCATTCGCGGGAGTATAATGAAAAACTGTTTTTT.

The chain carries TRBV19 and TRBJ2-3; D might be TRBD2 (5 bases). Trimming removed 2 bases at V and 0 bases at J, with 9 bases between. Germline CDR1 LNHDA, CDR2 SQIVND (reference sequence). The CDR3 runs to 15 residues. CDR3 nucleotides: TGTGCCAGTAGTATACTTAGGACTAGCACAGATACGCAGTATTTT. Translated: CASSILRTSTDTQYF.

The J gene is TRBJ2-3, the V gene TRBV7-2; the D gene is possibly TRBD2 (6 bases). The ends were cut back, 4 bases at V and 6 bases at J, with 17 bases in the middle. The CDR3 contains 15 residues. Germline V gives CDR1 SGHTA, CDR2 FQGNSA. The DNA for the CDR3 is TGTGCCAGCAGCTCGATTTCGGGGGTCAGGGATACGCAGTATTTT. This sequence encodes CASSSISGVRDTQYF.

The rearrangement links TRBV6-1 to TRBJ2-7; D remains unclear. CDR1 is MNHNS and CDR2 is SASEGT in the germline V gene. Trimming removed 1 base from V and 3 bases from J, with 10 bases in between. The length of the CDR3 is 14 residues. CDR3 bases: TGTGCCAGCAGTGAAGTTGACCCTATCTACGAGCAGTACTTC. Amino acids: CASSEVDPIYEQYF.

For this clone: This sample includes further DNA sequences coding for the same CDR3. The rearrangement joins TRBV7-9 to TRBJ2-1, with D hard to call. Germline lookup yields CDR1 SEHNR and CDR2 FQNEAQ (reference sequence). V was clipped by 1 base and J by 0 bases, with 7 bases between them. This CDR3 region has 15 residues. As DNA, the CDR3 is TGTGCCAGCAGCTTAGTGGCAAGCTCCTACAATGAGCAGTTCTTC. Translation gives CASSLVASSYNEQFF.

The rearrangement uses TRBV10-3 and TRBJ2-3, with TRBD2 matching over 10 bases. Unmatched junction bases numbered 23, after V lost 3 bases and J lost 5 bases. The germline CDR1 and CDR2 sequences are ENHRY and SYGVKD. This CDR3 has 21 amino acids. CDR3 nucleotide sequence: TGTGCCATCAGTGACCCTCTTCTAGCGAGCGGGAGGGCCGAGGTCATAGATACGCAGTATTTT. As protein: CAISDPLLASGRAEVIDTQYF.

The V gene is TRBV7-6, the J gene TRBJ2-3; D is possibly TRBD2 (6 bases). V lost 5 bases to trimming and J lost 2 bases, with 14 bases between them. Germline V gives CDR1 SGHVS, CDR2 FNYEAQ. The CDR3 sequence is 15 residues long. The CDR3 DNA is TGTGCCAGCAGCCCTTGGGGGGAGAACACAGATACGCAGTATTTT. Protein: CASSPWGENTDTQYF.

DNA for the CDR3: TGTGCCAGCAGTTTATCGTGGGGATCTAACTATGGCTACACCTTC. As protein: CASSLSWGSNYGYTF. The rearrangement links TRBV27 to TRBJ1-2, with no clear D. CDR3 length equals 15 residues. The V gene lost 0 bases and the J gene lost 0 bases, with 8 bases spanning the gap. In germline, CDR1 is MNHEY, CDR2 SMNVEV (reference sequence).

The chain joins TRBV9 to TRBJ2-6; D not resolved. Trimming pared 3 bases from V and 0 bases from J, leaving 7 bases between. This CDR3 region has 15 residues. Germline V gene sequence: CDR1 SGDLS, CDR2 YYNGEE. The CDR3 spells CASSAHYSGANVLTF. The CDR3 DNA reads TGTGCCAGCAGCGCGCACTACTCTGGGGCCAACGTCCTGACTTTC. The full variable domain, its missing parts supplied by reference TRBV9 and TRBJ2-6, is DSGVTQTPKHLITATGQRVTLRCSPRSGDLSVYWYQQSLDQGLQFLIQYYNGEERAKGNILERFSAQQFPDLHSELNLSSLELGDSALYFCASSAHYSGANVLTFGAGSRLTVL.

This clone has a handful of counts. Here the CDR3 reads CASSLIPSWVRFF. For the CDR3, the DNA is TGTGCCAGCAGTTTAATCCCGAGTTGGGTCCGGTTCTTC. The chain joins TRBV28 to TRBJ2-1; no reliable D call. The V end lost 2 bases, the J end lost 15 bases, and 17 bases lay between the germline ends. There are 13 residues in the CDR3. Germline loops: CDR1 MDHEN, CDR2 SYDVKM.

CDR3 nucleotide sequence: TGTGCCTGGAGAGGGACCCCGGGCGCCCACGAGCAGTACTTC. Translating it yields CAWRGTPGAHEQYF. This rearrangement joins TRBV30 to TRBJ2-7; D might be TRBD1 or TRBD2, each matching 5 bases. Per the germline V gene, CDR1 is GTSNPN and CDR2 is SVGIG (reference sequence). CDR3 length: 14 residues. Deletions cut 3 bases from V and 5 bases from J, with 17 bases between.